The clone carrying this TCR beta chain turned up a few times. The source of the sample is a study of HIV-infected patients and healthy controls. V was pared by 1 base and J by 3 bases, with 5 bases of the junction left unmatched. Germline V lookup: CDR1 LGHNA, CDR2 YNFKEQ. The CDR3 has 18 amino acids. Alpha and beta constant-region primers primed reverse transcription of around 500 ng RNA. Using multiplexing indices, alpha and beta chain libraries were generated apart by chain-specific third strand synthesis. TCRdb independently ran MiXCR on the 5' RACE reads; one entry per CDR3 protein. Of more than 15,000 distinct CDR3 sequences detected, around 5.5% appear once; the ten largest clones hold under 2%. All unsorted peripheral T cells were captured because whole blood was used without fractionation.

The receptor was isolated from an adult in good health. The chain has TRBV4-2 and TRBJ2-4; 14 positions match TRBD2. The sample was blood. DNA of the CDR3: TGTGCCAGCAGCCAAGGACTAGCGGGGGGGTCAGGCAAAAACATTCAGTACTTC. Its translation is CASSQGLAGGSGKNIQYF.